This TCR beta chain was documented in a study of CD8 T cells in ankylosing spondylitis. Broader study findings: Relatively rare in peripheral blood, disease-linked clones were also CD8+. Reported data indicate significant enrichment of disease-linked clones within matched ankylosing spondylitis synovial fluid. A subset of motif variants has previously been described in the synovial fluid and blood of reactive arthritis. For ankylosing spondylitis blood, a TCR beta motif of 7 or 8 highly homologous variants appeared characteristic.

By quantitative 5'-RACE with molecular barcodes, the TCR beta libraries were made. TCRdb called the 5' RACE reads again in MiXCR, with one record for every CDR3 protein. The repertoire has around 100,000 distinct CDR3 sequences, 9% of them found once; the top ten carry approximately 30%. The V end was cut by 4 bases, the J end by 10 bases, with 11 bases between. CDR1 and CDR2 (germline): SGHVS, FQNEAQ. The CDR3 consists of 12 residues. This clonotype appeared many times. Its cognate antigen is unknown. The TCR originated in a male donor with ankylosing spondylitis. Sequencing was performed on blood, either unsorted or a sorted T cell fraction (not recorded which). V and J are TRBV7-8 and TRBJ2-1; D remains ambiguous. In DNA, the CDR3 is TGTGCCAGCAGCTCTTCGCTAGGCGAGCAGTTCTTC. Its translation is CASSSSLGEQFF.